The 18 T cell receptor beta chains given below trace back to one sample, sequenced in a study of breast tumors, draining lymph nodes, adjacent tissues. TCRdb redid the calling of the multiplex PCR reads with MiXCR, one entry per CDR3 protein. The data show roughly 220,000 distinct CDR3 sequences, with less than 40% seen just once and about 3.9% held by the top ten. The lymph nodes were axillary draining lymph nodes from breast cancer patients. The source material was axillary lymph node tissue. The source is a female donor with breast cancer. Some clones in this sample may be carry-over from other donors' samples.

This clonotype was found many times. The genes are TRBV4-2 and TRBJ2-3, with D uncertain. The CDR3 is made up of 15 amino acids. Germline V lookup: CDR1 LGHNA, CDR2 YNFKEQ. V lost 0 bases and J 6 bases, leaving 13 bases between the germline ends. The CDR3 region is CASSQDIGPLDTQYF. CDR3 DNA: TGTGCCAGCAGCCAAGATATAGGACCCCTGGATACGCAGTATTTT.

The V gene is TRBV7-9, the J gene TRBJ1-4; no definite D call. Trimming cost V 5 bases and J 2 bases, with 9 bases left between them. Germline loops: CDR1 SEHNR, CDR2 FQNEAQ (reference sequence). The CDR3 runs 14 residues. The CDR3 here is CASSEGRTNEKLFF. The CDR3 region has the DNA TGTGCCAGCAGCGAGGGAAGGACTAATGAAAAACTGTTTTTT. The full variable domain, completed using reference TRBV7-9 and TRBJ1-4, is DTGVSQNPRHKITKRGQNVTFRCDPISEHNRLYWYRQTLGQGPEFLTYFQNEAQLEKSRLLSDRFSAERPKGSFSTLEIQRTEQGDSAMYLCASSEGRTNEKLFFGSGTQLSVL.

This clonotype appeared many times. The rearrangement joins TRBV7-2 to TRBJ2-5; 7 bases are shared with TRBD2. The CDR3 has 15 amino acids. The V and J ends lost 5 bases and 5 bases, in that order; junction bases with no gene match: 11. Germline CDR1 reads SGHTA; CDR2 reads FQGNSA. The CDR3 protein is CASSPRTSVGETQYF. CDR3 nucleotide sequence: TGTGCCAGCAGCCCTCGAACTAGCGTCGGTGAGACCCAGTACTTC.

Regarding this clonotype: A much larger clonotype is one base distant, so this may be a read error. The V gene is TRBV9, the J gene TRBJ2-3; D assignment may be TRBD1 or TRBD2 (5 bases each). The germline gives CDR1 SGDLS, CDR2 YYNGEE. This CDR3 contains 15 residues. The CDR3 coding sequence is TGTGCCAGCAGCGTAGACCCAGGGACGACAGATACGCCGTATTTT. Translation gives CASSVDPGTTDTPYF.

The sample holds one count of this clonotype. The rearrangement links TRBV30 to TRBJ2-1; no reliable D call. Trimming removed 3 bases at V and 13 bases at J, with 10 bases between. The CDR3 runs 10 residues. CDR1 and CDR2 from the germline V gene are GTSNPN and SVGIG (reference sequence). Here the CDR3 DNA reads TGTGCCTGGAGAAAGGCCCGACAGTTCTTC. Translated, it gives CAWRKARQFF. Full variable domain (remainder filled in from reference TRBV30 and TRBJ2-1): SQTIHQWPATLVQPVGSPLSLECTVEGTSNPNLYWYRQAAGRGLQLLFYSVGIGQISSEVPQNLSASRPQDRQFILSSKKLLLSDSGFYLCAWRKARQFFGPGTRLTVL.

The chain is built from TRBV4-3 and TRBJ2-1; no clear D. V lost 1 base and J 7 bases, leaving 14 bases between the germline ends. The CDR3 runs 15 residues. CDR1 is LGHNA and CDR2 is YSLEER in the germline V gene. In DNA form, the CDR3 reads TGCGCCAGCAGCCAAGGGTCCACCCCGGAAAATGAGCAGTTCTTC. This sequence encodes CASSQGSTPENEQFF.

This clonotype appeared many times. CDR3 loop: CASSLTRLETQYF. CDR3 nucleotides: TGTGCCAGCAGCCTGACTAGATTGGAGACCCAGTACTTC. The J gene is TRBJ2-5, the V gene TRBV7-2, with D possibly matching TRBD2 (6 bases). Germline V gene sequence: CDR1 SGHTA, CDR2 FQGNSA. Trimming removed 5 bases at V and 5 bases at J, with 12 bases between. The CDR3 is 13 residues long.

This clonotype was seen repeatedly, ten times or more. This chain connects TRBV19 to TRBJ1-5; D is undetermined. Germline CDR1 and CDR2: LNHDA and SQIVND (reference sequence). The CDR3 is made up of 12 amino acids. The V gene lost 4 bases and the J gene lost 3 bases, with 4 bases spanning the gap. The CDR3 DNA sequence: TGTGCCAGTAGTAAGTCCAATCAGCCCCAGCATTTT. Protein: CASSKSNQPQHF.

This clonotype was seen ten or more times. The J gene is TRBJ2-5, the V gene TRBV20-1, with 11 nucleotides matching TRBD2. Germline assignment: CDR1 DFQATT and CDR2 SNEGSKA (reference sequence). The J segment lost 4 bases and the V segment lost 5 bases, leaving 6 bases of the junction unmatched. The CDR3 covers 14 residues. Written as DNA, the CDR3 is TGCAGTGCTGAGGGAGGACTAGCGGGAGAGACCCAGTACTTC. Translation: CSAEGGLAGETQYF.

Many counts were recorded for this clonotype. The rearrangement links TRBV4-3 to TRBJ2-7; D is unclear. This CDR3 region has 14 residues. The V end lost 3 bases, the J end lost 2 bases, and 11 bases lay between the germline ends. Per the germline V gene, CDR1 is LGHNA and CDR2 is YSLEER. CDR3 residues: CASSQDHWAYEQYF. The DNA for the CDR3 is TGCGCCAGCAGCCAGGACCATTGGGCCTACGAGCAGTACTTC.

The chain recombines TRBV27 with TRBJ1-5; no firm D call. The CDR3 extends over 14 amino acids. The germline gives CDR1 MNHEY, CDR2 SMNVEV (reference sequence). V was trimmed by 2 bases and J by 0 bases, leaving 5 bases between them. The chain's CDR3 is CASSLKYSNQPQHF. The CDR3 region has the DNA TGTGCCAGCAGTTTAAAGTATAGCAATCAGCCCCAGCATTTT.

Here the CDR3 DNA reads TGTGCCAGCAATGGACAGGATAATTCACCCCTCCACTTT. It specifies CASNGQDNSPLHF. The chain recombines TRBV6-6 with TRBJ1-6; 7 positions match TRBD1. This CDR3 has 13 residues. Trimming at V came to 7 bases and at J to 5 bases, leaving 2 bases not matched to a gene. Germline V CDR1 and CDR2: MNHNY, SVGAGI (reference sequence).

This clonotype has only a few counts. The chain couples TRBV18 to TRBJ2-7; 12 nucleotides align to TRBD2. V shed 5 bases, J shed 4 bases, and the junction held 3 bases outside the gene matches. The germline gives CDR1 KGHSH, CDR2 LQKENI. The CDR3 covers 14 residues. CDR3 nucleotide sequence: TGTGCCAGCTCAGAGACTAGCGGGAGATACGAGCAGTACTTC. Translated, it gives CASSETSGRYEQYF.

This clonotype was seen more than once but under ten times. V gene TRBV6-6 combines with J gene TRBJ2-1; weak D call: TRBD1 (6 bases). Trimming took 10 bases from V and 4 from J, leaving 8 bases between them. The CDR3 consists of 11 residues. Germline CDR1 and CDR2: MNHNY and SVGAGI (reference sequence). Here the CDR3 DNA reads TGTGCCACACAGGGTTACAATGAGCAGTTCTTC. Encoded protein: CATQGYNEQFF.

This clonotype has a count of ten or more. V usage is TRBV20-1 and J usage is TRBJ2-3, with unresolved D. The CDR3 has 12 amino acids. The V end lost 1 base, the J end lost 4 bases, and 6 bases lay between the germline ends. The germline CDR1 and CDR2 sequences are DFQATT and SNEGSKA (reference sequence). The CDR3 DNA sequence: TGCAGTGCTAGAGTAGTAGCAGATACGCAGTATTTT. Protein sequence: CSARVVADTQYF.

This clonotype was observed many times. The gene calls are TRBV24-1 and TRBJ2-1, with TRBD1 matching 11 bases. Germline lookup yields CDR1 KGHDR and CDR2 SFDVKD. There are 17 residues in the CDR3. V was clipped by 4 bases and J by 8 bases; unmatched bases: 12. The CDR3, as DNA: TGTGCCACCAGTGACCTAGGCTCTGGACAGGGGGCCGATGAGCAGTTCTTC. Its translation is CATSDLGSGQGADEQFF.

CDR3 in amino acids: CSARGPQGINEKLFF. In DNA form, the CDR3 reads TGCAGTGCTAGAGGTCCACAGGGAATTAATGAAAAACTGTTTTTT. The chain employs TRBV20-1 and TRBJ1-4, with TRBD1 as a possible D gene (6 bases). CDR1 DFQATT and CDR2 SNEGSKA come from the germline V gene (reference sequence). This CDR3 region has 15 residues. The V gene lost 1 base and the J gene lost 4 bases, with 13 bases spanning the gap.

A word on this clonotype: The junction shows a germline mismatch at one end, possibly a read error. This chain links TRBV14 with TRBJ2-4, with unresolved D. The CDR3 is made up of 14 amino acids. Germline V CDR1 and CDR2: SGHDN, FVKESK. For the CDR3, the DNA is TGTGCCAGCAGCCAGATCTCGGGTAGTGACATTCAGTCCTTC. Residues: CASSQISGSDIQSF.